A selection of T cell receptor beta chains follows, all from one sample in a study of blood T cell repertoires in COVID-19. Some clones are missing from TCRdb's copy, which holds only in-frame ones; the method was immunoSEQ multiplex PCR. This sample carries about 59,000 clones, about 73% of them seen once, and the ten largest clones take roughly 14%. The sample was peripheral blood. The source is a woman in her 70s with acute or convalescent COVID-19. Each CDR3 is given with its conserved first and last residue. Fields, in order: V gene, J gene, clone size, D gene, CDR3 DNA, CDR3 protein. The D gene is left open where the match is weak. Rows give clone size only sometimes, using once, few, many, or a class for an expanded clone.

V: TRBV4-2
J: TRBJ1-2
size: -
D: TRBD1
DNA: TGTGCCAGCGCCGGGACAGACTATGGCTACACCTTC
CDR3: CASAGTDYGYTF

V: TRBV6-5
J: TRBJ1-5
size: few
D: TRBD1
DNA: TGTGCCAGCAGCCGGGACAGGGGGCTCAATCAGCCCCAGCATTTT
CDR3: CASSRDRGLNQPQHF

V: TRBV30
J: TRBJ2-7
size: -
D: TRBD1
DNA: TGTGCCTGGAGTGTACCTCAGTTCGGGACAGGGGCTTTCCACGAGCAGTACTTC
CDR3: CAWSVPQFGTGAFHEQYF

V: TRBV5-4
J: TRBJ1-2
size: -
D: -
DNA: TGTGCCAGCAGCTTGGGTTGGTCAGAATATGGCTACACCTTC
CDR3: CASSLGWSEYGYTF

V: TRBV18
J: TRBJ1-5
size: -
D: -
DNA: TGTGCCAGCTCCCCGAGCCGGTCGGGTAGCAATCAGCCCCAGCATTTT
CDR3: CASSPSRSGSNQPQHF

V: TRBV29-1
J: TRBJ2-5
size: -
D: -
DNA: TGCAGCGTTGATGGGGCTCTCCAAGAGACCCAGTACTTC
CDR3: CSVDGALQETQYF

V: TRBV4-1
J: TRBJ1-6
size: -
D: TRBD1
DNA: TGCGCCAGCGTTGGACAGGGAGATTCACCCCTCCACTTT
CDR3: CASVGQGDSPLHF

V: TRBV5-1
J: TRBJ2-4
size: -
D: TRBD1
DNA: TGCGCCAGCAGCTCCAGGACAGGGGGCCGTCTTCTAGCCAAAAACATTCAGTACTTC
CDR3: CASSSRTGGRLLAKNIQYF

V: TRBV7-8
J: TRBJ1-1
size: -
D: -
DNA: TGTGCCAGCAGCCTGAGGGAGAACACTGAAGCTTTCTTT
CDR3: CASSLRENTEAFF

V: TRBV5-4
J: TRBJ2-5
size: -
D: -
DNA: TGTGCCAGCAGCTTACAGGGATATGAAGAGACCCAGTACTTC
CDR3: CASSLQGYEETQYF

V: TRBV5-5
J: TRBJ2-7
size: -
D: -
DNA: TGTGCCAGCAGCTTGGGGCAGAAAAACTACGAGCAGTACTTC
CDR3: CASSLGQKNYEQYF

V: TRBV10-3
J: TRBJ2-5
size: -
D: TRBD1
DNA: TGTGCCATCAGTCCGGGACAGGCGTACCAAGAGACCCAGTACTTC
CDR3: CAISPGQAYQETQYF

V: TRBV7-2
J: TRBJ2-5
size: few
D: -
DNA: TGTGCCAGCAGCTTCGGGACTGGACAGGCCCAAGAGACCCAGTACTTC
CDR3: CASSFGTGQAQETQYF

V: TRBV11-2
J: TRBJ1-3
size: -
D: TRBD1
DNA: TGTGCCAGCAGCTTAGGACAGGGTACCTCCTCTGGAAACACCATATATTTT
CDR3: CASSLGQGTSSGNTIYF

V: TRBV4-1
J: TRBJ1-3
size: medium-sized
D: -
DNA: TGCGCCAGCAGCCGTAGCAGTTCGGTGTCTGGAAACACCATATATTTT
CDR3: CASSRSSSVSGNTIYF

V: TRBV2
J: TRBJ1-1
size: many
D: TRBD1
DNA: TGTGCCAGCAGGACCTCCGGGACAGCCTCATTTCGGAACACTGAAGCTTTCTTT
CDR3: CASRTSGTASFRNTEAFF

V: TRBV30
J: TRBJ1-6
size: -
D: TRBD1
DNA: TGTGCCTGGAGCTTTGGACAGGGTAATTCACCCCTCCACTTT
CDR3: CAWSFGQGNSPLHF

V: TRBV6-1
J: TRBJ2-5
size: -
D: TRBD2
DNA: TGTGCCAGCAGTGGGACTAGCGGGGGCCCCGTACTCCAAGAGACCCAGTACTTC
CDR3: CASSGTSGGPVLQETQYF

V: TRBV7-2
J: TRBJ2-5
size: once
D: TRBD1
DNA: TGTGCCAGCAGCTCCATGTCCAGGGGGTGGGAGGAGACCCAGTACTTC
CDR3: CASSSMSRGWEETQYF

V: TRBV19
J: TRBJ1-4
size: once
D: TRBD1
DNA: TGTGCCAGTAGTATACAGCAGGGGGCAACAACTAATGAAAAACTGTTTTTT
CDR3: CASSIQQGATTNEKLFF

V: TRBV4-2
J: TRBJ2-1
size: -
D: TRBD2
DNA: TGTGCCAGCAGCCAAGGGGACGGGACTACCTACAATGAGCAGTTCTTC
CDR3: CASSQGDGTTYNEQFF

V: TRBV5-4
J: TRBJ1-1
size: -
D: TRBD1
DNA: TGTGCCAGCAGCTCGAAGACAGGGGAAACTGAAGCTTTCTTT
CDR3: CASSSKTGETEAFF

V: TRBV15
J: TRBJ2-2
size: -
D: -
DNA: TGTGCCACCAGCAGAGCAGGGGTGAACACCGGGGAGCTGTTTTTT
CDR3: CATSRAGVNTGELFF

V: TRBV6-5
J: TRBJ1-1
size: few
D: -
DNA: TGTGCCAGCAGTACCTGGGAGGCCGGTGAAGCTTTCTTT
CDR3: CASSTWEAGEAFF